Listed below are T cell receptor beta chains from one sample, sequenced in a study of cytomegalovirus exposure and HLA in healthy donors. Clones were read by immunoSEQ multiplex PCR, and TCRdb kept only the in-frame ones, dropping some. Of approximately 150,000 clones in the sample, roughly 80% were seen once. The sample taken for sequencing was PBMCs. The origin of the receptors is a man aged 18-30 years in good health and CMV-seropositive. The CDR3 runs from the conserved cysteine through the conserved F or W. The D gene is left open where the match is weak. Clone size appears in some rows only: once, few, many, or a class for an expanded clone.

d_call clone_size j_call v_call cdr3_aa cdr3_nt
NA NA TRBJ2-7 TRBV7-9 CASRPLGGIIDEQYF TGTGCCAGCAGGCCCTTGGGGGGTATAATAGACGAGCAGTACTTC
NA NA TRBJ1-6 TRBV2 CASRGGAPLHF TGTGCCAGCAGGGGGGGAGCACCCCTCCACTTT
NA NA TRBJ1-5 TRBV10-2 CASSPGDSHQPQHF TGCGCCAGCAGCCCCGGAGACAGTCATCAGCCCCAGCATTTT
TRBD2 NA TRBJ2-1 TRBV7-8 CASRLGREGSSYNEQFF TGTGCCAGCAGATTGGGGCGGGAGGGAAGCTCCTACAATGAGCAGTTCTTC
TRBD1 NA TRBJ2-1 TRBV7-7 CASSLLGQEVNEQFF TGTGCTAGCAGCTTACTGGGACAGGAGGTCAATGAGCAGTTCTTC
TRBD1 few TRBJ2-7 TRBV5-1 CASSFRDSPYEQYF TGCGCCAGCAGCTTCCGGGACAGCCCCTACGAGCAGTACTTC
TRBD2 NA TRBJ2-3 TRBV9 CASSTEAGGVSDTQYF TGTGCCAGCAGCACAGAAGCGGGAGGGGTGTCGGATACGCAGTATTTT
NA NA TRBJ1-2 TRBV5-6 CASSRITAFYGYTF TGTGCCAGCAGTCGTATAACAGCTTTCTATGGCTACACCTTC
TRBD2 NA TRBJ2-5 TRBV4-2 CASSQGTSGVYFRGETQYF TGTGCCAGCAGCCAAGGAACGAGCGGGGTGTACTTCAGAGGGGAGACCCAGTACTTC
TRBD1 NA TRBJ1-1 TRBV18 CASSPLGQMNTEAFF TGTGCCAGCTCACCATTGGGACAGATGAACACTGAAGCTTTCTTT
TRBD2 NA TRBJ2-1 TRBV6-6 CASSYTGGRATGEQFF TGTGCCAGCAGTTACACGGGCGGGAGGGCCACGGGTGAGCAGTTCTTC
TRBD1 NA TRBJ1-2 TRBV6-4 CASGSTGPVSGYTF TGTGCCAGCGGGTCGACAGGGCCGGTGAGTGGCTACACCTTC
NA NA TRBJ1-1 TRBV29-1 CSVRPLAGNTEAFF TGCAGCGTTCGCCCTTTGGCAGGGAACACTGAAGCTTTCTTT
NA NA TRBJ1-1 TRBV7-3 CASSFRGIPNTEAFF TGTGCCAGCAGCTTCAGGGGTATCCCGAACACTGAAGCTTTCTTT
NA NA TRBJ2-7 TRBV28 CASSLTGNVYEQYF TGTGCCAGCAGTTTAACGGGAAATGTCTACGAGCAGTACTTC
TRBD1 NA TRBJ1-2 TRBV28 CASSSSSGQGPRGYGYTF TGTGCCAGCAGTTCGTCTTCGGGACAGGGGCCACGAGGCTATGGCTACACCTTC
TRBD1 NA TRBJ2-5 TRBV6-5 CASSGGTGETQYF TGTGCCAGCAGTGGAGGGACAGGGGAGACCCAGTACTTC
NA NA TRBJ1-1 TRBV6-5 CASGTTNTEAFF TGTGCCAGCGGGACTACAAACACTGAAGCTTTCTTT
NA many TRBJ2-3 TRBV27 CASSFLAAADTQYF TGTGCCAGCAGTTTCCTGGCGGCAGCAGATACGCAGTATTTT
TRBD1 NA TRBJ1-1 TRBV6-1 CASRRTGANTEAFF TGTGCCAGCAGGAGGACAGGAGCTAACACTGAAGCTTTCTTT
NA NA TRBJ1-1 TRBV19 CASRKGVGRDTEAFF TGTGCCAGTAGAAAAGGAGTGGGGAGGGACACTGAAGCTTTCTTT
NA NA TRBJ2-7 TRBV18 CASSLGGAHEQYF TGTGCCAGCTCCCTGGGGGGGGCCCACGAGCAGTACTTC
NA NA TRBJ1-3 TRBV6-5 CASRQGGSSGNTIYF TGTGCCAGCAGACAAGGAGGAAGCTCTGGAAACACCATATATTTT
NA NA TRBJ1-1 TRBV6-6 CASSYVRGTEAFF TGTGCCAGCAGTTACGTGAGGGGGACTGAAGCTTTCTTT
TRBD1 NA TRBJ1-5 TRBV2 CASSFTGGGQPQHF TGTGCCAGCAGTTTTACAGGGGGCGGTCAGCCCCAGCATTTT
TRBD1 NA TRBJ2-1 TRBV28 CASSLTVQGAIYSYNEQFF TGTGCCAGCAGTTTAACGGTACAGGGGGCAATTTACTCCTACAATGAGCAGTTCTTC
TRBD2 NA TRBJ2-6 TRBV18 CASSEGRGRRLSGANVLTF TGTGCCAGCTCGGAGGGGCGCGGGAGGCGCCTCTCTGGGGCCAACGTCCTGACTTTC
NA NA TRBJ2-7 TRBV4-2 CASSQDWSSYEQYF TGTGCCAGCAGCCAAGATTGGAGCTCCTACGAGCAGTACTTC
TRBD2 NA TRBJ2-7 TRBV5-1 CASSLDPRETSRYEQYF TGCGCCAGCAGCTTGGATCCGCGGGAGACTTCAAGATACGAGCAGTACTTC
TRBD2 NA TRBJ2-7 TRBV10-2 CASSDTSGTGSYEQYF TGCGCCAGCAGTGATACTAGCGGGACCGGTTCCTACGAGCAGTACTTC
NA once TRBJ2-1 TRBV14 CASSQGFPVYNEQFF TGTGCCAGCAGCCAAGGTTTTCCGGTCTACAATGAGCAGTTCTTC
TRBD1 few TRBJ1-1 TRBV28 CASSSRDRLNTEAFF TGTGCCAGCAGTTCACGGGACAGATTGAACACTGAAGCTTTCTTT
TRBD1 NA TRBJ1-4 TRBV7-8 CASSSSFRDRGSEKLFF TGTGCCAGCAGCTCCTCCTTCCGGGACAGGGGGTCTGAAAAACTGTTTTTT
NA NA TRBJ1-1 TRBV4-1 CASSQFRGGRNTEAFF TGCGCCAGCAGCCAATTCCGGGGAGGGAGGAACACTGAAGCTTTCTTT
TRBD2 NA TRBJ2-7 TRBV2 CASQTQRGLYEQYF TGTGCCAGCCAGACCCAGCGGGGGCTCTACGAGCAGTACTTC
TRBD1 once TRBJ2-7 TRBV23-1 CASRPDRENSYEQYF TGCGCCAGCAGACCGGACAGGGAAAACTCCTACGAGCAGTACTTC
TRBD2 NA TRBJ2-1 TRBV7-9 CASSSGLAFQFF TGTGCCAGCAGCTCGGGACTAGCGTTCCAGTTCTTC
TRBD1 NA TRBJ2-3 TRBV2 CASSRDRVTDTQYF TGTGCCAGCAGCAGGGACAGGGTAACAGATACGCAGTATTTT
TRBD1 NA TRBJ2-7 TRBV7-9 CASSSRTGGYEQYF TGTGCCAGCAGCTCTCGGACAGGGGGCTACGAGCAGTACTTC
NA once TRBJ1-1 TRBV5-1 CASSLAGFGNTEAFF TGCGCCAGCAGCTTGGCAGGGTTTGGGAACACTGAAGCTTTCTTT
NA NA TRBJ2-2 TRBV19 CASSIGDMELFF TGTGCCAGTAGTATAGGAGACATGGAGCTGTTTTTT
TRBD1 NA TRBJ2-3 TRBV2 CASRGQSTDTQYF TGTGCCAGCAGGGGACAGAGCACAGATACGCAGTATTTT
NA once TRBJ2-7 TRBV5-6 CASSLQGPEDF TGTGCCAGCAGCCTGCAGGGCCCCGAGGACTTC
TRBD1 NA TRBJ1-1 TRBV4-2 CASSQDGQGETEAFF TGTGCCAGCAGCCAAGATGGGCAGGGGGAGACTGAAGCTTTCTTT
NA NA TRBJ2-3 TRBV7-2 CASSLGLAFSDTQYF TGTGCCAGCAGCTTAGGTCTGGCTTTTTCAGATACGCAGTATTTT
NA once TRBJ1-5 TRBV6-6 CAIALGDQPQHF TGTGCCATCGCCCTTGGAGATCAGCCCCAGCATTTT
NA NA TRBJ1-1 TRBV4-2 CASSQDPHTEAFF TGTGCCAGCAGCCAAGATCCTCACACTGAAGCTTTCTTT
TRBD1 NA TRBJ1-4 TRBV28 CASRSGTENEKLFF TGTGCCAGCAGGTCCGGGACAGAAAATGAAAAACTGTTTTTT
TRBD2 NA TRBJ2-7 TRBV27 CASTSGTSGSREQYF TGTGCCAGCACCTCCGGTACTAGCGGGAGTCGGGAGCAGTACTTC